This TCR beta chain was observed in a study of cytomegalovirus exposure and HLA in healthy donors. Study-wide context: The 120 or so validation repertoires used the same platform as the roughly 700 first-cohort repertoires (as reported by a later analysis). Study findings and constraints: Among TCR beta chains, those listed as cytomegalovirus-associated numbered around 180. There were a few CMV-associated chains whose specificity for CMV antigens was confirmed in vitro.

Of note for this clone: Its antigen remains unidentified.

The CDR3 covers 15 residues. The junction had 1 base not matched to a gene; V was cut back by 3 bases and J by 1 base. Germline CDR1 and CDR2: PRHDT and FYEKMQ (reference sequence). The table came from immunoSEQ multiplex PCR; TCRdb's copy has only in-frame clones and leaves some out. The sample has over 20,000 clones; 97% are singletons. While the first cohort had 500 to 700 subjects, the donors belonged to the separate validation cohort of about 120 subjects. The source is a man aged 25 to 40 in good health and CMV-seropositive. V usage is TRBV13 and J usage is TRBJ2-1; 9 bases map to TRBD1. The sequenced sample consisted of PBMCs. CDR3 sequence: CASSFGQGSYNEQFF. The CDR3 region has the DNA TGTGCCAGCAGCTTTGGACAGGGGTCCTACAATGAGCAGTTCTTC.